Listed below are T cell receptor beta chains from one sample, sequenced in a study of STAT5B mutations in CD4+ large granular lymphocyte leukemia. Assay: immunoSEQ multiplex PCR; the TCRdb copy retains only in-frame clones and omits some. The sample shows about 30,000 clones, approximately 79% of them seen only once. Sample: CD4+ T cells from blood buffy coats. These receptors came from a human donor in good health. Each CDR3 is given with its conserved first and last residue. A D gene is named only where the DNA matches it firmly. Clone size, where shown, is once, few, many, or a class for clones that have expanded.

size: -; J: TRBJ1-5; D: -; V: TRBV6-1; CDR3: CASSERRNLNQPQHF; DNA: TGTGCCAGCAGTGAACGGCGGAATCTCAATCAGCCCCAGCATTTT
size: -; J: TRBJ2-3; D: -; V: TRBV5-4; CDR3: CASSLDFSSADTQYF; DNA: TGTGCCAGCAGCTTGGATTTTAGTTCGGCAGATACGCAGTATTTT
size: -; J: TRBJ2-3; D: TRBD2; V: TRBV9; CDR3: CASSSLAGGTDTQYF; DNA: TGTGCCAGCAGCTCACTAGCGGGAGGGACAGATACGCAGTATTTT
size: -; J: TRBJ2-3; D: -; V: TRBV10-3; CDR3: CAPGLVSRSTDTQYF; DNA: TGTGCCCCGGGCTTGGTCTCGCGAAGCACAGATACGCAGTATTTT
size: -; J: TRBJ2-7; D: -; V: TRBV7-2; CDR3: CASSSSPSGGHRYEQYF; DNA: TGTGCCAGCAGCTCCTCCCCCTCGGGGGGCCACAGATACGAGCAGTACTTC
size: -; J: TRBJ2-1; D: -; V: TRBV7-2; CDR3: CASSLNPPGRTFYNEQFF; DNA: TGTGCCAGCAGCTTAAACCCACCGGGACGGACTTTCTACAATGAGCAGTTCTTC
size: -; J: TRBJ1-1; D: -; V: TRBV4-1; CDR3: CASSQEGAGAGTEAFF; DNA: TGCGCCAGCAGCCAAGAAGGGGCGGGGGCTGGGACTGAAGCTTTCTTT
size: -; J: TRBJ2-7; D: -; V: TRBV12-5; CDR3: CASGDYEQYF; DNA: TGTGCTAGTGGAGACTACGAGCAGTACTTC
size: -; J: TRBJ2-3; D: -; V: TRBV19; CDR3: CASSIRPGVSTDTQYF; DNA: TGTGCCAGTAGTATTCGTCCGGGAGTTAGCACAGATACGCAGTATTTT
size: few; J: TRBJ1-1; D: -; V: TRBV29-1; CDR3: CSGRFMNTEAFF; DNA: TGCAGCGGTAGATTCATGAACACTGAAGCTTTCTTT
size: once; J: TRBJ2-3; D: -; V: TRBV27; CDR3: CASSPSSTDTQYF; DNA: TGTGCCAGCAGTCCATCAAGCACAGATACGCAGTATTTT
size: -; J: TRBJ2-1; D: TRBD2; V: TRBV10-1; CDR3: CASSPNPSGGYNEQFF; DNA: TGCGCCAGCAGTCCCAACCCTAGCGGGGGGTACAATGAGCAGTTCTTC
size: -; J: TRBJ2-2; D: -; V: TRBV7-9; CDR3: CASSLVGAPNTGELFF; DNA: TGTGCCAGCAGCTTAGTCGGGGCCCCGAACACCGGGGAGCTGTTTTTT
size: -; J: TRBJ2-7; D: -; V: TRBV10-3; CDR3: CASSPGRQTYEQYF; DNA: TGTGCCAGCAGCCCGGGCAGGCAAACCTACGAGCAGTACTTC
size: -; J: TRBJ2-2; D: TRBD1; V: TRBV19; CDR3: CASRPGQTNTGELFF; DNA: TGTGCCAGCCGGCCGGGACAGACGAACACCGGGGAGCTGTTTTTT
size: -; J: TRBJ2-2; D: TRBD2; V: TRBV19; CDR3: CASRLSGGNTGELFF; DNA: TGTGCCAGTAGACTTAGCGGGGGGAACACCGGGGAGCTGTTTTTT
size: few; J: TRBJ1-5; D: TRBD1; V: TRBV11-2; CDR3: CASSLDRGGNQPQHF; DNA: TGTGCCAGCAGCCTGGACAGGGGCGGCAATCAGCCCCAGCATTTT
size: -; J: TRBJ2-5; D: TRBD2; V: TRBV25-1; CDR3: CASSNKGRAETQYF; DNA: TGTGCCAGCAGTAACAAGGGGAGGGCAGAGACCCAGTACTTC
size: -; J: TRBJ1-5; D: -; V: TRBV7-2; CDR3: CASSLGGGQPQHF; DNA: TGTGCCAGCAGCTTAGGGGGAGGTCAGCCCCAGCATTTT
size: -; J: TRBJ1-2; D: -; V: TRBV19; CDR3: CASSLRGSNYGYTF; DNA: TGTGCCAGTAGCCTACGAGGTTCGAACTATGGCTACACCTTC
size: once; J: TRBJ2-7; D: -; V: TRBV12-5; CDR3: CASGPGTPYEQYF; DNA: TGTGCTAGTGGCCCCGGGACACCCTACGAGCAGTACTTC
size: -; J: TRBJ2-2; D: -; V: TRBV28; CDR3: CASSFYRTGTGELFF; DNA: TGTGCCAGCAGTTTCTACAGGACGGGAACCGGGGAGCTGTTTTTT
size: -; J: TRBJ1-1; D: -; V: TRBV5-6; CDR3: CASSLAVNTEAFF; DNA: TGTGCCAGCAGCTTGGCAGTAAACACTGAAGCTTTCTTT
size: -; J: TRBJ2-3; D: TRBD2; V: TRBV5-6; CDR3: CASSFRRPGSGASTDTQYF; DNA: TGTGCCAGCAGCTTCCGACGACCAGGGAGCGGGGCTAGCACAGATACGCAGTATTTT
size: -; J: TRBJ1-6; D: TRBD1; V: TRBV6-5; CDR3: CASRPVGTGNSPLHF; DNA: TGTGCCAGCAGGCCGGTGGGGACAGGGAATTCACCCCTCCACTTT
size: -; J: TRBJ2-3; D: -; V: TRBV7-5; CDR3: CVRSLWQRAQYF; DNA: TGTGTCAGAAGCTTATGGCAAAGGGCGCAGTATTTT
size: -; J: TRBJ2-3; D: -; V: TRBV7-9; CDR3: CASSLALSAGTDTQYF; DNA: TGTGCCAGCAGCTTAGCGCTTTCGGCGGGGACAGATACGCAGTATTTT
size: -; J: TRBJ1-2; D: TRBD1; V: TRBV6-1; CDR3: CASSDAGTGGRVGGYTF; DNA: TGTGCCAGCAGTGATGCAGGGACAGGGGGCAGAGTCGGCGGCTACACCTTC
size: -; J: TRBJ2-3; D: TRBD2; V: TRBV10-3; CDR3: CAISESLAGGGTDTQYF; DNA: TGTGCCATCAGTGAGTCCCTAGCGGGGGGGGGCACAGATACGCAGTATTTT
size: -; J: TRBJ2-1; D: -; V: TRBV7-8; CDR3: CASSLGPPRYNEQFF; DNA: TGTGCCAGCAGCTTAGGGCCCCCGAGGTACAATGAGCAGTTCTTC
size: once; J: TRBJ2-7; D: TRBD2; V: TRBV11-2; CDR3: CASNVAGGPREQYF; DNA: TGTGCCAGCAACGTAGCGGGGGGGCCAAGGGAGCAGTACTTC
size: -; J: TRBJ1-1; D: TRBD1; V: TRBV18; CDR3: CASSPPLTGVVVKDTEAFF; DNA: TGTGCCAGCTCACCTCCCCTCACAGGGGTTGTAGTCAAGGACACTGAAGCTTTCTTT
size: -; J: TRBJ1-1; D: -; V: TRBV2; CDR3: CASGLGMNTEAFF; DNA: TGTGCCAGCGGCCTCGGTATGAACACTGAAGCTTTCTTT
size: -; J: TRBJ1-1; D: -; V: TRBV9; CDR3: CASSVGRANTEAFF; DNA: TGTGCCAGCAGCGTAGGCAGGGCGAACACTGAAGCTTTCTTT
size: -; J: TRBJ2-7; D: -; V: TRBV7-8; CDR3: CASSLGRGNTYEQYF; DNA: TGTGCCAGCAGCTTAGGACGGGGAAATACCTACGAGCAGTACTTC
size: -; J: TRBJ1-5; D: -; V: TRBV6-6; CDR3: CASSYGGTMHF; DNA: TGTGCCAGCAGTTACGGGGGGACAATGCATTTT
size: -; J: TRBJ1-5; D: TRBD1; V: TRBV7-2; CDR3: CASSLVVARGNQPQHF; DNA: TGTGCCAGCAGCTTAGTGGTGGCCAGGGGGAACCAGCCCCAGCATTTT
size: -; J: TRBJ2-5; D: -; V: TRBV7-2; CDR3: CASSPEGRQETQYF; DNA: TGTGCCAGCAGCCCAGAAGGGAGACAAGAGACCCAGTACTTC
size: -; J: TRBJ2-2; D: -; V: TRBV28; CDR3: CASRHPSDTGELFF; DNA: TGTGCCAGCAGACATCCTAGCGACACCGGGGAGCTGTTTTTT
size: few; J: TRBJ1-2; D: TRBD1; V: TRBV15; CDR3: CATSSMTGGPWGYTF; DNA: TGTGCCACCAGCAGTATGACAGGGGGCCCATGGGGCTACACCTTC
size: -; J: TRBJ2-7; D: -; V: TRBV7-2; CDR3: CASSFVARSYEQYF; DNA: TGTGCCAGCAGCTTTGTTGCTCGCTCCTACGAGCAGTACTTC
size: -; J: TRBJ2-1; D: -; V: TRBV7-6; CDR3: CASSYTPGPYNEQFF; DNA: TGTGCCAGCAGTTATACACCGGGACCATACAATGAGCAGTTCTTC
size: -; J: TRBJ2-3; D: TRBD2; V: TRBV29-1; CDR3: CSVDLTSGTDTQYF; DNA: TGCAGCGTTGATCTGACTAGCGGAACAGATACGCAGTATTTT
size: -; J: TRBJ2-3; D: TRBD2; V: TRBV2; CDR3: CASLSGGASNTQYF; DNA: TGTGCCAGCCTTAGCGGGGGGGCCTCGAATACGCAGTATTTT
size: -; J: TRBJ2-3; D: -; V: TRBV19; CDR3: CASSIDPSTDTQYF; DNA: TGTGCCAGTAGTATAGACCCCAGCACAGATACGCAGTATTTT
size: -; J: TRBJ2-3; D: TRBD2; V: TRBV7-2; CDR3: CASSSPPQRGGFTDTQYF; DNA: TGTGCCAGCAGCTCCCCCCCCCAGCGGGGGGGCTTCACAGATACGCAGTATTTT
size: -; J: TRBJ2-7; D: -; V: TRBV5-4; CDR3: CASSLGGYEQYF; DNA: TGTGCCAGCAGCCTGGGCGGGTACGAGCAGTACTTC
size: -; J: TRBJ1-1; D: TRBD1; V: TRBV18; CDR3: CASSALLKQGAGTEAFF; DNA: TGTGCCAGCTCAGCCCTTCTCAAACAGGGGGCTGGCACTGAAGCTTTCTTT
size: -; J: TRBJ1-3; D: -; V: TRBV10-3; CDR3: CAITPDGNSGNTIYF; DNA: TGTGCCATCACCCCGGACGGGAACTCTGGAAACACCATATATTTT
size: -; J: TRBJ1-5; D: -; V: TRBV2; CDR3: CASSDRVGNQPQHF; DNA: TGTGCCAGCAGTGACAGGGTAGGCAATCAGCCCCAGCATTTT